What follows is one TCR beta chain and its context. Its antigen is unknown. This sample also contains other DNA sequences that code for the same CDR3. The sample originates from a study of cytomegalovirus exposure and HLA in healthy donors. General study findings and limits: Sequencing depth across donors, presence/absence analyses assumed, was roughly uniform. Most TCR beta V segments were productive about 87% or about 30% of the time in an earlier analysis. It was shown in a later analysis that HLA-associated TCR beta chains were more clonally expanded than other, equally common chains.

The PCR contained 60 Vbeta and 13 Jbeta primers. Here immunoSEQ multiplex PCR was the method, and the copy in TCRdb shows in-frame clones only, minus some. Of about 190,000 clones in the sample, roughly four fifths were seen once. This CDR3 spans 13 amino acids. Germline trimming cut 3 bases from V and 3 bases from J; bases unmatched to any gene: 1. CDR1 and CDR2 from the germline V gene are LNHDA and SQIVND (reference sequence). This sequence was found in a woman between 18 and 30 years old in good health and CMV-seropositive. V and J are TRBV19 and TRBJ2-7; TRBD1 agrees at 8 bases. The sample consisted of PBMCs. The CDR3 DNA reads TGTGCCAGTAGTATCGACAGGGGCTACGAGCAGTACTTC. Translation: CASSIDRGYEQYF.